The rows below give T cell receptor beta chains drawn from one sample of a study of cytomegalovirus exposure and HLA in healthy donors. Generated by immunoSEQ multiplex PCR, the TCRdb table keeps only in-frame clones and is missing some. The top ten clones hold more than 4.5% of a sample with some 130,000 clones, just under 80% of them seen once. Sequenced material: PBMCs. Source of these receptors: a man aged 30 to 45 in good health. Both conserved end residues are part of each CDR3. D genes are given only for firm matches.

V	J	D	CDR3
TRBV4-1	TRBJ2-1	-	CASSPTYGNEQFF
TRBV11-2	TRBJ1-1	-	CASSLVEGTEAFF
TRBV11-2	TRBJ2-3	TRBD1	CASSRQQGAVTDTQYF
TRBV6-5	TRBJ1-2	-	CASSHDSHYGYTF
TRBV6-1	TRBJ2-2	TRBD1	CASSEIQGARTGELFF
TRBV5-4	TRBJ2-3	-	CASSSTSTDTQYF
TRBV6-5	TRBJ2-5	TRBD2	CASSRTSRETQYF
TRBV19	TRBJ1-1	TRBD1	CASKETGRPEAFF
TRBV6-5	TRBJ2-7	-	CASSTLDSPSDEQYF
TRBV5-1	TRBJ2-1	TRBD2	CASSLGLAGISEQFF
TRBV6-6	TRBJ1-2	TRBD1	CASRASTGGDVYGYTF
TRBV7-2	TRBJ2-2	-	CASSLEPSRAGELFF
TRBV6-4	TRBJ2-6	-	CASSESGLAGANVLTF
TRBV5-1	TRBJ2-1	TRBD2	CASSLFTSGSRDEQFF
TRBV6-6	TRBJ2-7	TRBD2	CASSYSGGGPAYEQYF
TRBV28	TRBJ1-4	TRBD1	CASSSSRLQGSNEKLFF
TRBV28	TRBJ2-4	-	CASSSTSPKNIQYF
TRBV28	TRBJ2-5	TRBD2	CASSLTGLAGGVGTQYF
TRBV5-8	TRBJ1-2	-	CASYGGRVNDYGYTF
TRBV6-5	TRBJ2-7	-	CASRPLRLAYEQYF
TRBV5-1	TRBJ1-4	TRBD1	CASSLGQGREKLFF
TRBV21-1	TRBJ2-7	-	CASSKWVRIECCKEYEQYF
TRBV30	TRBJ1-1	-	CASRRPLSEAFF
TRBV7-9	TRBJ1-5	TRBD1	CASSADRASNQPQHF
TRBV11-2	TRBJ2-7	TRBD1	CASSITGGYEQYF
TRBV30	TRBJ1-3	-	CAWKGRGNTIYF
TRBV19	TRBJ2-2	TRBD1	CASSSGTGVGELFF
TRBV18	TRBJ2-7	-	CASSPRARVESYEQYF
TRBV4-3	TRBJ2-7	-	CASGSEHSYEQYF
TRBV5-1	TRBJ1-4	-	CASSLEGGNEKLFF
TRBV10-2	TRBJ2-7	-	CASSERDSLFYEQYF
TRBV28	TRBJ1-4	-	CASGMTGANEKLFF
TRBV7-3	TRBJ2-1	-	CASSQRVGLAKYNEQFF
TRBV7-8	TRBJ2-6	TRBD1	CASSLGYRGPSGANVLTF
TRBV6-6	TRBJ2-1	TRBD2	CASRGGETNEQFF
TRBV5-6	TRBJ2-3	-	CASSLGGLGGLDTDTQYF
TRBV11-3	TRBJ2-7	-	CASSLLEHEQYF
TRBV19	TRBJ2-1	TRBD2	CASSGRAKGNEQFF
TRBV2	TRBJ2-7	-	CASSATGRIDEQYF
TRBV20-1	TRBJ2-7	-	CSAAVFPEQYF
TRBV7-9	TRBJ2-7	-	CASSIQGLSEQYF
TRBV5-1	TRBJ1-6	-	CASSRQSAQSYNSPLHF
TRBV6-5	TRBJ2-1	TRBD1	CASRVPGQLNEQFF
TRBV4-1	TRBJ1-2	-	CASSQGTQAYGYTF
TRBV9	TRBJ2-1	TRBD2	CASSVRLAGGNEQFF